This paragraph covers one TCR beta chain sequence. Its antigen is still unknown. Within one base of it there is no much larger clone, and no base qualities were kept. This specimen belongs to a study of blood T cell repertoires in COVID-19 (dated by TCRdb to between 2020 and 2021). Background for the entire study: Collaborator samples came from the United States, Italy and Spain and covered acute and convalescent phases of COVID-19. The material from the prospective study consisted of cDNA or gDNA derived from T cells, B-cell-depleted T cells, or PBMCs. Subjects who had been exposed to COVID-19, were actively infected with it, or had recovered from it provided the deeply sampled blood TCRbeta repertoires that made up the dataset. The repertoires were released in a freely available public database meant as a resource for research on the immune response to SARS-CoV-2. The samples were drawn from the first 160 participants of the ongoing ImmuneRACE study and from some 1,300 subjects provided by 6 global collaborators. A de-identified subject ID, COVID-19 status, age in years and sex were almost always included in the sample metadata. Where HLA class I and class II types were available, the types were taken from metadata supplied by the sample provider, not from assay-based typing. Study-wide findings and limitations: How much clinical and demographic metadata was included differed by source and by participant, and the metadata was provided uncurated.

The CDR3 has 14 amino acids, counting the end cysteine and phenylalanine. The read is trimmed to its CDR3 DNA, 42 bases read in frame from base 1. CDR1 and CDR2, per the germline V gene, are SGHRS and YFSETQ. Trimming takes 1 base off V and 6 bases off J; junction bases not matched to a gene: 4. In the prospective study, participants were about 18 to 95 years old, resided in about 25 geographic areas of the United States, and were enrolled through a virtual design. In the prospective study, cohorts were assigned on the basis of participant-reported clinical history obtained from a screening survey and a study questionnaire. For ImmuneRACE Cohort 3, a participant was defined as recovered based on two consecutive negative NP/OP PCR tests, clearance by a healthcare professional, or resolution of symptoms. In the prospective study, whole blood, serum and a nasopharyngeal or oropharyngeal swab were collected from each participant by mobile phlebotomists. Additional blood draws and questionnaires over a 2-month period could optionally be provided by prospective study participants. Prospective study blood samples were shipped either frozen or at room temperature before DNA extraction.

TCRbeta CDR3 regions were amplified from genomic DNA by means of the immunoSEQ Assay, a bias-controlled multiplex PCR. In the source study's methods: The number of nucleated cells in each sample was estimated from the amplification of reference gene primers within the assay. To quantify the absolute abundance of each unique TCRbeta CDR3 rearrangement, sequence reads were collapsed and filtered. Productive Simpson clonality was computed per sample as the square root of Simpson's diversity index over productive rearrangements. Not all clones reach the TCRdb copy of this immuneACCESS table, which keeps in-frame sequences only. Checked studies attribute under half of the gap to unresolved V genes and leave the rest unexplained. V, J and clone size are taken as reported in that table, and D and trimming were inferred from the DNA itself. This sample gives 180,000 or so clones in total; roughly 83% of them show up just once. The ten largest clones represent 10% to 15% of the sample.

Sample: PBMCs or T cells enriched from blood (not recorded which). This chain is built from TRBV5-1 and TRBJ1-2, with 9 bases aligning to TRBD1. This sequence originates from a woman aged 60-70 years who had recovered from COVID-19. The DNA is as follows: TGCGCCAGCAGCTTGTCACAGGGGGCCGATGGCTACACCTTC. The translation is CASSLSQGADGYTF.